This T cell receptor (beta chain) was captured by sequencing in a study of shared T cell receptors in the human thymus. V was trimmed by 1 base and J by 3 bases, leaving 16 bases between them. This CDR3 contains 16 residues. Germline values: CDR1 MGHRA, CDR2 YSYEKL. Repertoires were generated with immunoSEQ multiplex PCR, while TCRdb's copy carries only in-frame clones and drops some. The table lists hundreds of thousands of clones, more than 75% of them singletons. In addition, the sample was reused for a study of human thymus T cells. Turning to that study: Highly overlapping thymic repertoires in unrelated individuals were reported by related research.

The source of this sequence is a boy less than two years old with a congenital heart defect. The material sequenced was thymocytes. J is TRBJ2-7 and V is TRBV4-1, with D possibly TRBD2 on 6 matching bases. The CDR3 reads CASSQAPGREIYEQYF. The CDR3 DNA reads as TGCGCCAGCAGCCAAGCTCCTGGTCGGGAGATCTACGAGCAGTACTTC.